This T cell receptor beta chain was sequenced in a study of graft-versus-host responses after intestinal transplantation. Study overall: The whole recipient group had anti-thymocyte globulin induction followed by tacrolimus and steroids for around 3 years.

Worth noting for this clone: Its specificity is unknown.

Sequencing used immunoSEQ multiplex PCR; TCRdb keeps in-frame clones, though not all of them. This table holds approximately 86,000 clones, roughly 91% found once. In germline, CDR1 is SGHTA, CDR2 FQGNSA. Trimming shortened V by 5 bases and J by 8 bases, and 12 bases separated the two germline ends. This CDR3 comprises 12 residues. Whole-study results and caveats: High graft-versus-host to host-versus-graft clonal ratios were seen in allografts of patients with graft-donor T cell macrochimerism.

The chain links TRBV7-2 to TRBJ1-2; D is undetermined. The source of this sequence is a human donor who received an intestinal transplant. The sequencing here drew on unstimulated CD4+ T cells sorted from spleen or lymph node cells, taken before intestinal transplant. CDR3 amino acids: CASSPLVSGYTF. The DNA for the CDR3 is TGTGCCAGCAGCCCCCTCGTTTCGGGCTACACCTTC.